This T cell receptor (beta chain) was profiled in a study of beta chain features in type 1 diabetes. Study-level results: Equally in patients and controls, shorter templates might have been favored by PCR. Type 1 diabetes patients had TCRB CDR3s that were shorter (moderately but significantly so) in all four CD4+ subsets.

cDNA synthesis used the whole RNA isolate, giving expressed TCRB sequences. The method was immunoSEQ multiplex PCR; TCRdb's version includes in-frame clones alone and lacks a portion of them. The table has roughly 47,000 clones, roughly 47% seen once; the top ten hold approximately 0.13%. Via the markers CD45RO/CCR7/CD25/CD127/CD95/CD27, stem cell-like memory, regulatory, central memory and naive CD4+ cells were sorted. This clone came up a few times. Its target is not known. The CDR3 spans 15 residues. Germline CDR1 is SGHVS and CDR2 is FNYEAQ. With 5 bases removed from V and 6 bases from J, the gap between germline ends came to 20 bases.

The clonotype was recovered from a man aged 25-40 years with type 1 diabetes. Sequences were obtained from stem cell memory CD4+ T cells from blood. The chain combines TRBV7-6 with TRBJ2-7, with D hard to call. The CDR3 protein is CASSKTIDPSGEQYF. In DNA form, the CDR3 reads TGTGCCAGCAGCAAAACCATCGACCCCTCGGGCGAGCAGTACTTC. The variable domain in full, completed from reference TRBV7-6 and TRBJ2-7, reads GAGVSQSPRYKVTKRGQDVALRCDPISGHVSLYWYRQALGQGPEFLTYFNYEAQQDKSGLPNDRFSAERPEGSISTLTIQRTEQRDSAMYRCASSKTIDPSGEQYFGPGTRLTVT.